One sample yielded the 14 T cell receptor beta chains listed below, sequenced in a study of blood T cell repertoires in COVID-19. The assay was immunoSEQ multiplex PCR, and TCRdb's table has in-frame clones only and misses some. The sample yields about 280,000 clones, around 90% seen once. The sample consisted of PBMCs or T cells enriched from blood (not recorded which). All receptors derive from a woman between 18 and 30 years old with acute COVID-19.

This chain connects TRBV4-1 to TRBJ2-1; perhaps TRBD2 as D (5 bases). The germline CDR1 and CDR2 sequences are MGHRA and YSYEKL. The length of the CDR3 is 16 residues. Trimming stripped 2 bases from V and 0 bases from J, with 11 bases between. In DNA, the CDR3 is TGCGCCAGCAGCCAAAGCGGCCTGAGCTCCTACAATGAGCAGTTCTTC. Translating it yields CASSQSGLSSYNEQFF.

The chain employs TRBV19 and TRBJ1-4, with unresolved D. CDR1 and CDR2 (germline): LNHDA, SQIVND (reference sequence). Between the trimmed V and J ends, which lost 6 bases and 0 bases, there was a span of 11 bases. The CDR3 runs to 15 residues. The CDR3 is CASRSSPATNEKLFF. DNA of the CDR3: TGTGCCAGTAGAAGCTCTCCGGCAACTAATGAAAAACTGTTTTTT.

This rearrangement joins TRBV4-1 to TRBJ2-4; 13 bases line up with TRBD2. The CDR3 has 20 residues. Germline-derived CDR1 and CDR2 are MGHRA and YSYEKL. Losses at the gene ends were 3 bases for V and 0 bases for J; bases not matched to a gene: 11. For the CDR3, the DNA is TGCGCCAGCAGCCAGGCCCCCGGGACTAGCGGGACACTAGCCAAAAACATTCAGTACTTC. Encoded protein: CASSQAPGTSGTLAKNIQYF.

V is TRBV29-1 and J is TRBJ1-2; 8 bases map to TRBD1. This CDR3 region has 16 residues. Germline CDR1 SQVTM, CDR2 ANQGSEA. J lost 6 bases, V lost 5 bases, and 17 bases had no gene match. Written as DNA, the CDR3 is TGCAGCGTTCCACGGACAGGGTGGGAGTCCTATAATGGCTACACCTTC. It translates to CSVPRTGWESYNGYTF.

The rearrangement links TRBV30 to TRBJ2-6, with D hard to call. V lost 4 bases, J lost 0 bases, and 7 bases lay in between. The CDR3 spans 14 residues. Germline loops: CDR1 GTSNPN, CDR2 SVGIG (reference sequence). This chain's CDR3 is CAWTSFSGANVLTF. DNA for the CDR3: TGTGCCTGGACGAGTTTCTCTGGGGCCAACGTCCTGACTTTC.

The J gene is TRBJ2-5, the V gene TRBV6-5; 10 bases are a match to TRBD2. Germline lookup yields CDR1 MNHEY and CDR2 SVGAGI. V shed 6 bases and J 5 bases; nucleotides not matched to a gene: 9. This CDR3 region has 15 residues. The CDR3 DNA is TGTGCCAGCAGACCCTTAGCGGGAGGCGGGGAGACCCAGTACTTC. Its protein is CASRPLAGGGETQYF.

This chain links TRBV28 with TRBJ1-3; D is possibly TRBD1 (6 bases). From germline, CDR1 is MDHEN and CDR2 SYDVKM. The CDR3 is 17 amino acids. Trimming took off 6 bases at V and 1 base at J, with 19 bases between the two ends. The CDR3 nucleotides are TGTGCCAGCAGGACCCGCTTGGCGAGGGGGTCTGGAAACACCATATATTTT. It specifies CASRTRLARGSGNTIYF.

The V gene is TRBV5-1, the J gene TRBJ2-5, with 8 nucleotides matching TRBD1. Trimming at V came to 0 bases and at J to 5 bases, leaving 9 bases not matched to a gene. Per germline, CDR1 SGHRS and CDR2 YFSETQ. The CDR3 spans 16 residues. The CDR3 loop reads CASSLGQGAPRETQYF. For the CDR3, the DNA is TGCGCCAGCAGCTTGGGGCAGGGGGCCCCCCGGGAGACCCAGTACTTC.

This sequence joins TRBV28 and TRBJ2-1, with TRBD1 as a possible D gene (6 bases). Trimming pared 3 bases from V and 6 bases from J, leaving 12 bases between. The CDR3 has 14 residues. The germline gives CDR1 MDHEN, CDR2 SYDVKM. CDR3 sequence: CASSLAGERNEQFF. The CDR3 DNA is TGTGCCAGCAGTTTGGCAGGGGAACGCAATGAGCAGTTCTTC.

This clone was seen a few times. The chain joins TRBV18 to TRBJ2-1, with 9 nucleotides matching TRBD1. Germline CDR1 reads KGHSH; CDR2 reads LQKENI. The CDR3 extends over 16 amino acids. Trimming took 5 bases from V and 4 from J; bases not matched to a gene: 9. The CDR3 spells CASSNYPGQGYNEQFF. The CDR3, as DNA: TGTGCCAGCTCAAACTATCCGGGACAGGGTTACAATGAGCAGTTCTTC.

The V call is TRBV29-1, the J call TRBJ2-7, with 8 nucleotides matching TRBD2. The junction had 14 bases not matched to a gene; V was cut back by 6 bases and J by 7 bases. The CDR3 has 14 residues. In germline, CDR1 is SQVTM, CDR2 ANQGSEA. The CDR3 sequence is CSVSSAGGRSEQYF. In DNA form, the CDR3 reads TGCAGCGTCTCCTCTGCGGGAGGCCGTTCAGAGCAGTACTTC.

The gene calls are TRBV28 and TRBJ1-6, with 7 positions matching TRBD1. The germline V gene has CDR1 MDHEN and CDR2 SYDVKM. The ends lost 3 bases at V and 0 bases at J; junction bases unmatched: 8. The CDR3 loop spans 18 amino acids. The CDR3 DNA reads TGTGCCAGCAGTTTCTTTTTCAGGGGGTCCTCCTATAATTCACCCCTCCACTTT. Encoded protein: CASSFFFRGSSYNSPLHF.

The chain's CDR3 is CAWTNHRGVTATIYF. DNA of the CDR3: TGTGCCTGGACCAACCACAGGGGGGTTACGGCGACCATATATTTT. V gene TRBV30 combines with J gene TRBJ1-3; TRBD1 matches at 8 bases. The V and J ends lost 4 bases and 10 bases, in that order; junction bases with no gene match: 15. The CDR3 covers 15 residues. Germline V lookup: CDR1 GTSNPN, CDR2 SVGIG (reference sequence).

The chain has TRBV19 and TRBJ1-5; TRBD1 agrees at 7 bases. The CDR3 length is 14 residues. Germline V lookup: CDR1 LNHDA, CDR2 SQIVND (reference sequence). Unmatched junction bases numbered 9, after V lost 1 base and J lost 12 bases. The CDR3 region is CASSIATGTTLQHF. The DNA of the CDR3 is TGTGCCAGTAGTATAGCGACAGGGACGACGCTCCAGCATTTT.